This is a list of T cell receptor beta chains from one sample in a study of T cell responses to AZD1222 COVID-19 vaccine. Data came from immunoSEQ multiplex PCR; TCRdb stores just in-frame clones and leaves some out. The sample yields approximately 100,000 clones, about 94% seen once. The input for sequencing was peripheral blood, taken on day 0 of AZD1222 vaccination. The receptors shown here come from an adult in good health. Each CDR3 is given without its conserved first and last residue. Fields, in order: J gene, V gene, CDR3 protein.

j_gene: TRBJ2-1
v_gene: TRBV9
CDR3aa: ASSVDPFNEQF

j_gene: TRBJ1-2
v_gene: TRBV3-1/TRBV3-2
CDR3aa: ASSLGTGANYGYT

j_gene: TRBJ2-7
v_gene: TRBV5-5
CDR3aa: ASSLRRQGSSSYEQY

j_gene: TRBJ1-3
v_gene: TRBV18
CDR3aa: ASSPTSSGNTIY

j_gene: TRBJ1-1
v_gene: TRBV18
CDR3aa: ASSPLGQGRDTEAF

j_gene: TRBJ1-5
v_gene: TRBV19
CDR3aa: ASSQDRNRDQPQH

j_gene: TRBJ1-2
v_gene: TRBV3-1/TRBV3-2
CDR3aa: ASSPHYTGGNYGYT

j_gene: TRBJ2-7
v_gene: TRBV28
CDR3aa: ASSPVLPPEQY

j_gene: TRBJ1-5
v_gene: TRBV19
CDR3aa: ASRPLGGAGGNQPQH

j_gene: TRBJ2-3
v_gene: TRBV9
CDR3aa: ASSVATGGTDTQY

j_gene: TRBJ2-1
v_gene: TRBV6-4
CDR3aa: ASSDLGGGGNNEQF

j_gene: TRBJ2-7
v_gene: TRBV5-4
CDR3aa: ASSLGNSYEQY

j_gene: TRBJ2-7
v_gene: TRBV7-9
CDR3aa: ASRPGHSYEQY

j_gene: TRBJ2-1
v_gene: TRBV2
CDR3aa: ASSPGSSGRARNEQF

j_gene: TRBJ2-2
v_gene: TRBV5-4
CDR3aa: ASSSMARVEVGELF

j_gene: TRBJ1-2
v_gene: TRBV6-2/TRBV6-3
CDR3aa: ASSYRGQIYGYT

j_gene: TRBJ1-5
v_gene: TRBV3-1/TRBV3-2
CDR3aa: ASSQDLRTAYSNQPQH

j_gene: TRBJ1-5
v_gene: TRBV7-9
CDR3aa: ASSSSEDQPQH

j_gene: TRBJ2-5
v_gene: TRBV24-1
CDR3aa: ATSDLSGETQY

j_gene: TRBJ1-2
v_gene: TRBV3-1/TRBV3-2
CDR3aa: ASSQDYRDYGYT

j_gene: TRBJ1-6
v_gene: TRBV2
CDR3aa: ASTKRTGDSPLH

j_gene: TRBJ2-1
v_gene: TRBV5-1
CDR3aa: ASSSGSGTGGYNEQF

j_gene: TRBJ2-7
v_gene: TRBV7-2
CDR3aa: ASSLDNRGFDEQY

j_gene: TRBJ2-1
v_gene: TRBV27
CDR3aa: ASRGQGEGNEQF

j_gene: TRBJ1-1
v_gene: TRBV11-2
CDR3aa: ASSFTTEAF

j_gene: TRBJ1-1
v_gene: TRBV4-2
CDR3aa: ASSHTTVETEAF

j_gene: TRBJ1-4
v_gene: TRBV21-1
CDR3aa: ASSNGGSNRGEKLF

j_gene: TRBJ1-1
v_gene: TRBV5-1
CDR3aa: ASTFSRMNTEAF

j_gene: TRBJ1-3
v_gene: TRBV6-5
CDR3aa: ASMRGGSGNTIY

j_gene: TRBJ2-5
v_gene: TRBV19
CDR3aa: ASSPRDNQETQY

j_gene: TRBJ2-1
v_gene: TRBV27
CDR3aa: ASSSWASTGTSSYNEQF

j_gene: TRBJ1-1
v_gene: TRBV7-2
CDR3aa: ASRERTRTEAF

j_gene: TRBJ1-2
v_gene: TRBV19
CDR3aa: ASSGSQVIGGYT

j_gene: TRBJ2-3
v_gene: TRBV6-4
CDR3aa: ASSVRLAGTDTQY

j_gene: TRBJ2-7
v_gene: TRBV28
CDR3aa: ASSLNIYEQY

j_gene: TRBJ1-1
v_gene: TRBV19
CDR3aa: ASSSLPRVMNTEAF

j_gene: TRBJ1-2
v_gene: TRBV10-2
CDR3aa: AAKGRNYGYT

j_gene: TRBJ1-4
v_gene: TRBV3-1/TRBV3-2
CDR3aa: ASTVQGRNEKLF

j_gene: TRBJ1-1
v_gene: TRBV28
CDR3aa: ASGGGNTEAF

j_gene: TRBJ2-1
v_gene: TRBV12-3/TRBV12-4
CDR3aa: ASRLADYNEQF

j_gene: TRBJ1-2
v_gene: TRBV4-1
CDR3aa: ASSQVSSADYGYT

j_gene: TRBJ2-1
v_gene: TRBV5-8
CDR3aa: ASSMGYSYNEQF

j_gene: TRBJ2-1
v_gene: TRBV5-1
CDR3aa: ASSSRSNEQF

j_gene: TRBJ2-7
v_gene: TRBV11-1
CDR3aa: ASSLVRGLRDEQY

j_gene: TRBJ1-5
v_gene: TRBV28
CDR3aa: ATSSSNQPQH

j_gene: TRBJ2-2
v_gene: TRBV24-1
CDR3aa: ATSDDRGNTGELF

j_gene: TRBJ1-6
v_gene: TRBV7-3
CDR3aa: ASSLKQSFNSPLH

j_gene: TRBJ2-7
v_gene: TRBV5-1
CDR3aa: ASSYDRGNEQY

j_gene: TRBJ2-2
v_gene: TRBV7-9
CDR3aa: ASSLEGLVGAGELF

j_gene: TRBJ1-1
v_gene: TRBV4-3
CDR3aa: ASSHRVNWAGGRETEAF

j_gene: TRBJ1-3
v_gene: TRBV7-2
CDR3aa: ASSLDRGTRNTIY

j_gene: TRBJ1-5
v_gene: TRBV3-1/TRBV3-2
CDR3aa: ASSQWGRWVSVSIKPQH

j_gene: TRBJ1-1
v_gene: TRBV5-1
CDR3aa: ASSLTGPGTEAF

j_gene: TRBJ1-1
v_gene: TRBV19
CDR3aa: ASSIRAVNTEAF

j_gene: TRBJ1-1
v_gene: TRBV19
CDR3aa: ASSMGGQGAF

j_gene: TRBJ1-2
v_gene: TRBV7-8
CDR3aa: ASSLEGRSSGYT

j_gene: TRBJ2-7
v_gene: TRBV27
CDR3aa: ASSPGTPRPYEQY